A selection of T cell receptor beta chains follows, all from one sample in a study of CD8+ T cells in alopecia areata. TCRdb's copy holds only in-frame clones and misses some; the assay was immunoSEQ multiplex PCR. Among 150,000 to 200,000 clones listed, just over 65% were seen once. The sample here was CD4+ T cells sorted from blood, taken at week 4, from a patient treated with tofacitinib. The origin of the receptors is a human donor with alopecia areata. Both conserved end residues are part of each CDR3. D genes are given only for firm matches.

D | V | CDR3
TRBD1 | TRBV15 | CATSDPRVGGNGYTF
NA | TRBV25-1 | CASSGLYEQYF
NA | TRBV5-6 | CASSLEVRAESYTF
NA | TRBV14 | CASSQDFRGEQYF
NA | TRBV5-1 | CASRRSSGAYNSPLHF
TRBD1 | TRBV18 | CASSSTGGQETQYF
TRBD2 | TRBV30 | CARYSLAGNTGELFF
TRBD1 | TRBV5-6 | CASSLIDRDHSPLHF
NA | TRBV18 | CASSPSKPTSAFF
NA | TRBV30 | CAWSGGGETQYF
TRBD2 | TRBV10-1 | CASSESGPGTRALGEQFF
NA | TRBV6-5 | CASTPSGSPEAFF
NA | TRBV11-2 | CASSLAFSPLHF
NA | TRBV10-3 | CAISEKGMWDEQYF
TRBD2 | TRBV5-1 | CASSLGLAGALYQETQYF
NA | TRBV6-6 | CASSYSLSRSNQPQHF
NA | TRBV29-1 | CSVVVARRYTQYF
TRBD2 | TRBV6-5 | CASRTSGSYEQYF
TRBD1 | TRBV9 | CASSTRQGGDSPLHF
NA | TRBV30 | CAWGDGGGTEAFF
NA | TRBV5-6 | CASSFTDTQYF
NA | TRBV2 | CASTTTGFTEAFF
NA | TRBV30 | CAWGGIEAFF
TRBD2 | TRBV6-5 | CASSYRGGGAETQYF
TRBD1 | TRBV7-9 | CASRSDRGGEEKLFF
NA | TRBV12-5 | CASGFSNEQFF
NA | TRBV5-6 | CASSLWGAETQYF
NA | TRBV27 | CASSLSSVGYNSPLHF
NA | TRBV29-1 | CSAGRGAGELFF
TRBD1 | TRBV29-1 | CSVEGRTGEGYTF
NA | TRBV30 | CAWSVRGGHEQYF
NA | TRBV30 | CAWSVGGGYGYTF
NA | TRBV4-1 | CASSQAALSNQPQHF
NA | TRBV27 | CASSFGGLRTDTQYF
NA | TRBV7-9 | CASSLDQYEQYF
NA | TRBV29-1 | CSVDTGTGELFF
NA | TRBV9 | CASSVGGENSPLHF